These 16 T cell receptor beta chains came from one sample sequenced in a study of cytotoxic CD8 clonotypes in ibrutinib-treated CLL. Profiling relied on immunoSEQ multiplex PCR, and the TCRdb table lists in-frame clones only, not all of them. The sample records about 300,000 clones, approximately 67% being singletons. The source was PBMCs, collected after 36 months of ibrutinib treatment. Receptors were obtained from a human donor with chronic lymphocytic leukemia.

This clone appeared a single time. The chain employs TRBV4-1 and TRBJ2-7; D may be TRBD2 (6 bases). The germline V gene has CDR1 MGHRA and CDR2 YSYEKL. The length of the CDR3 is 15 residues. The germline V and J ends were trimmed by 1 base and 2 bases, with 12 bases remaining between them. The CDR3 is CASSQVYGGAYEQYF. CDR3 DNA sequence: TGCGCCAGCAGCCAAGTGTATGGAGGGGCCTACGAGCAGTACTTC.

J is TRBJ2-3 and V is TRBV5-4, with D unresolved. Trimming shortened V by 2 bases and J by 1 base, and 5 bases separated the two germline ends. CDR1 and CDR2 from the germline V gene are SGHNT and YYREEE (reference sequence). The CDR3 covers 13 residues. The CDR3 here is CASSLIGTDTQYF. CDR3 nucleotide sequence: TGTGCCAGCAGCTTAATCGGCACAGATACGCAGTATTTT.

The chain couples TRBV6-5 to TRBJ2-5; the match to TRBD1 covers 10 bases. Germline V CDR1 and CDR2: MNHEY, SVGAGI. The V segment lost 7 bases and the J segment 7 bases; nucleotides outside the gene matches: 9. The CDR3 is 14 amino acids. The CDR3 here is CASKPRDRGRTQYF. The CDR3 bases are TGTGCCAGCAAACCCCGGGACAGGGGCAGGACCCAGTACTTC.

This clone showed up just a few times. This sequence joins TRBV27 and TRBJ1-1; the D gene is possibly TRBD1 (5 bases). The germline gives CDR1 MNHEY, CDR2 SMNVEV (reference sequence). V shed 2 bases and J shed 1 base, with 11 bases lying between them. The CDR3 has 15 amino acids. This CDR3 is CASSLEGFSNTEAFF. The CDR3 bases are TGTGCCAGCAGTTTAGAGGGGTTCTCGAACACTGAAGCTTTCTTT.

The V call is TRBV7-3, the J call TRBJ1-5; 9 nucleotides match TRBD1. Germline lookup yields CDR1 SGHTA and CDR2 FQGTGA. V gave up 5 bases and J gave up 4 bases; unmatched junction bases: 3. This CDR3 contains 14 residues. CDR3 coding DNA: TGTGCCAGCAGCCCGACAGGGGGAAATCAGCCCCAGCATTTT. Translating gives CASSPTGGNQPQHF.

Turning to this clone: A read error may produce the germline difference seen at one junction end. This chain connects TRBV11-2 to TRBJ2-1, with 11 positions matching TRBD2. This CDR3 comprises 15 residues. Germline CDR1 and CDR2: SGHAT and FQNNGV. Here the CDR3 DNA reads TGTGCCAGCAGTTTAGGGACTAGCGGTAACAATGAGCAGTTCTTC. Protein: CASSLGTSGNNEQFF.

This sequence joins TRBV9 and TRBJ2-2; TRBD2 aligns across 8 bases. CDR1 and CDR2 from the germline V gene are SGDLS and YYNGEE. After removal of 0 bases from V and 8 bases from J, the junction contained 12 bases not matched to a gene. The CDR3 runs to 17 residues. Here the CDR3 DNA reads TGTGCCAGCAGCGTAGACCGTGGCGGGAGGAGCCCTGGGGAGCTGTTTTTT. This sequence encodes CASSVDRGGRSPGELFF. The whole variable domain, filled in from reference TRBV9 and TRBJ2-2, reads DSGVTQTPKHLITATGQRVTLRCSPRSGDLSVYWYQQSLDQGLQFLIQYYNGEERAKGNILERFSAQQFPDLHSELNLSSLELGDSALYFCASSVDRGGRSPGELFFGEGSRLTVL.

The genes are TRBV11-1 and TRBJ2-5, with D unresolved. Germline V gene sequence: CDR1 SGHAT, CDR2 FQDESV (reference sequence). V lost 1 base and J lost 1, with 10 bases in between. This CDR3 has 15 residues. The CDR3 region has the DNA TGTGCCAGCAGCTTAGATTCCGCAGGCCAAGAGACCCAGTACTTC. Protein sequence: CASSLDSAGQETQYF.

CDR3 sequence reads: CATSRAGSSSAFF. In DNA form, the CDR3 reads TGTGCCACCAGCAGAGCCGGCTCGTCAAGTGCTTTCTTT. This chain connects TRBV15 to TRBJ1-1, with D hard to call. CDR1 is LNHNV, CDR2 YYDKDF, per germline (reference sequence). CDR3 length: 13 amino acids. Trimming removed 1 base from V and 11 bases from J, with 14 bases in between.

This clone was found once. The genes are TRBV29-1 and TRBJ2-3; the match to TRBD1 covers 7 bases. Per germline, CDR1 SQVTM and CDR2 ANQGSEA. The CDR3 totals 15 residues. Trimming cost V 5 bases and J 0 bases; bases outside gene matches: 8. The DNA of the CDR3 is TGCAGCGTTATCCGGGACAGAAGGAGCACAGATACGCAGTATTTT. Residues: CSVIRDRRSTDTQYF.

This clone has more than one count but fewer than ten. The CDR3 sequence is CASSPRQGTAYEQYF. CDR3 bases: TGTGCCAGCTCACCCAGACAGGGGACCGCCTACGAGCAGTACTTC. The chain carries TRBV18 and TRBJ2-7; 8 nucleotides agree with TRBD1. Germline V CDR1 and CDR2: KGHSH, LQKENI. Trimming took 3 bases from V and 2 from J; bases not matched to a gene: 6. CDR3 length: 15 residues.

The chain combines TRBV27 with TRBJ2-2; 14 positions agree with TRBD2. CDR3 length: 15 amino acids. Trimming removed 9 bases from V and 7 bases from J; junction bases left unmatched: 7. The V gene's germline CDR1 is MNHEY and CDR2 SMNVEV (reference sequence). The CDR3 coding sequence is TGTGCCAGTAGACTAGCGGGAGGGCCGGTCGGGGAGCTGTTTTTT. It yields the protein CASRLAGGPVGELFF.

This clone was counted a single time. J is TRBJ1-1 and V is TRBV7-2; D not certain. Trimming removed 5 bases from V and 3 bases from J, with 16 bases in between. The CDR3 has 15 amino acids. In germline, CDR1 is SGHTA, CDR2 FQGNSA. The CDR3 protein is CASSPRYKEHTEAFF. The CDR3 nucleotides read TGTGCCAGCAGCCCCAGATACAAGGAACACACTGAAGCTTTCTTT.

The CDR3 protein is CAISDLFPARGDGYTF. The CDR3 coding sequence is TGTGCCATCAGTGACCTTTTCCCGGCCAGGGGGGATGGCTACACCTTC. The chain carries TRBV10-3 and TRBJ1-2, with 7 positions matching TRBD1. The CDR3 has 16 residues. The ends lost 3 bases at V and 6 bases at J; junction bases unmatched: 13. Germline V gene lookup returns CDR1 ENHRY and CDR2 SYGVKD.

The rearrangement joins TRBV5-1 to TRBJ1-2; a possible D gene is TRBD1 (5 bases). The germline V and J ends were trimmed by 2 bases and 1 base, with 6 bases remaining between them. This CDR3 region has 13 residues. The germline gives CDR1 SGHRS, CDR2 YFSETQ. The CDR3 loop is CASSLQVNYGYTF. For the CDR3, the DNA is TGCGCCAGCAGCTTACAGGTTAACTATGGCTACACCTTC.

The rearrangement links TRBV11-2 to TRBJ2-7; D call uncertain. Trimming took 5 bases from V and 0 from J, leaving 8 bases between them. CDR1 is SGHAT and CDR2 is FQNNGV in the germline V gene. The CDR3 consists of 13 residues. This CDR3 reads CASSKAVSYEQYF. CDR3 in DNA: TGTGCCAGCAGCAAAGCTGTCTCCTACGAGCAGTACTTC.